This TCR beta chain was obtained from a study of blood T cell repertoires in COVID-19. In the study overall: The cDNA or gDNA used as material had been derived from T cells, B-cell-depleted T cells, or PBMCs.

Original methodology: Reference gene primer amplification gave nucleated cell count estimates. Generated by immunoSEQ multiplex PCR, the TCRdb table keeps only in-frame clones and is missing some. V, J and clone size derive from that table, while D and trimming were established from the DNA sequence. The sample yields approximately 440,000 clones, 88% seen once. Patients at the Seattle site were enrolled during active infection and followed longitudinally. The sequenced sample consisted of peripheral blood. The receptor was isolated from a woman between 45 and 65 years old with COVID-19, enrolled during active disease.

The CDR3 DNA sequence: TGTGCCAGCAGGAACCTAGCGGGGGGGCGGAATGAGCAGTTCTTC. It translates to CASRNLAGGRNEQFF. This sequence joins TRBV11-1 and TRBJ2-1, with 12 bases identical to TRBD2. This CDR3 contains 15 residues. Germline loops: CDR1 SGHAT, CDR2 FQDESV (reference sequence). J gave up 7 bases and V 6 bases, and 7 bases lay outside the gene matches. The whole variable domain, filled in from reference TRBV11-1 and TRBJ2-1, reads EAEVAQSPRYKITEKSQAVAFWCDPISGHATLYWYRQILGQGPELLVQFQDESVVDDSQLPKDRFSAERLKGVDSTLKIQPAELGDSAMYLCASRNLAGGRNEQFFGPGTRLTVL.